One and the same sample provided the 20 T cell receptor beta chains below, sequenced in a study of post-analysis software for immune sequencing data. Study observations and caveats: A handful of TRBV segments were significantly more frequent in patients than in controls. TRBV5-6, TRBV5-1 and TRBV20-1 were among these segments.

Incorporated into the TCR beta cDNA libraries were unique molecular identifiers, which served to reduce PCR and sequencing biases. TCRdb redid the calling of the PCR reads with MiXCR, one entry per CDR3 protein. The table has approximately 690,000 distinct CDR3 sequences, approximately 59% seen once. Their recognized antigens are unknown. Sequenced sample: blood. The origin of the receptors is a girl aged 2-10 years with multiple sclerosis.

This clonotype came up a few times. The chain links TRBV20-1 to TRBJ2-7; D gene uncertain. The DNA end lines up better with TRBJ2-5; the J call may be wrong. The CDR3 is made up of 15 amino acids. Germline assignment: CDR1 DFQATT and CDR2 SNEGSKA (reference sequence). CDR3: CSASNRTSSRETQYF. CDR3 bases: TGCAGTGCTAGCAATAGGACCTCGAGTCGGGAGACCCAGTACTTC.

The rearrangement links TRBV15 to TRBJ2-6; D unresolved. The CDR3 is 15 amino acids. V was cut by 2 bases and J by 0 bases, with 5 bases left in between. The V gene's germline CDR1 is LNHNV and CDR2 YYDKDF (reference sequence). The CDR3 reads CATSRSHSGANVLTF. The CDR3 DNA sequence: TGTGCCACCAGCAGATCACACTCTGGGGCCAACGTCCTGACTTTC.

The V gene is TRBV20-1, the J gene TRBJ2-1, with a possible D match to TRBD2 (6 bases). The germline gives CDR1 DFQATT, CDR2 SNEGSKA (reference sequence). V shed 0 bases and J shed 0 bases, with 30 bases lying between them. The CDR3 has 22 amino acids. CDR3 region: CSARDSAGIYERIPPSYNEQFF. The CDR3, as DNA: TGCAGTGCTAGAGATAGTGCGGGAATATATGAGCGGATCCCCCCCTCCTACAATGAGCAGTTCTTC.

This clonotype was seen a few times. This rearrangement joins TRBV29-1 to TRBJ2-1, with a possible D match to TRBD2 (5 bases). V dropped 4 bases and J dropped 5 bases, with 12 bases sitting between them. In germline, CDR1 is SQVTM, CDR2 ANQGSEA. CDR3 length: 13 amino acids. The CDR3 DNA is TGCAGCGTTGGAGTGCGGCGGGACAATGAGCAGTTCTTC. Translation gives CSVGVRRDNEQFF.

This clonotype was seen a few times. The chain has TRBV29-1 and TRBJ1-2; the D is unclear. There are 14 residues in the CDR3. Per the germline V gene, CDR1 is SQVTM and CDR2 is ANQGSEA. V lost 6 bases and J 3 bases, leaving 17 bases between the germline ends. The CDR3 bases are TGCAGCGTGACGACCGCTGCCGGGGACTATGGCTACACCTTC. Protein sequence: CSVTTAAGDYGYTF. The entire variable domain, with the rest obtained from reference TRBV29-1 and TRBJ1-2, is as follows: SAVISQKPSRDICQRGTSLTIQCQVDSQVTMMFWYRQQPGQSLTLIATANQGSEATYESGFVIDKFPISRPNLTFSTLTVSNMSPEDSSIYLCSVTTAAGDYGYTFGSGTRLTVV.

This clonotype was seen just once. The V call is TRBV5-1, the J call TRBJ2-1; D unresolved. The CDR3 has 11 amino acids. V lost 0 bases, J lost 15 bases, and 10 bases lay in between. Germline values: CDR1 SGHRS, CDR2 YFSETQ. CDR3 protein: CASSLGPGTFF. The DNA of the CDR3 is TGCGCCAGCAGCTTGGGGCCAGGCACGTTCTTC.

The rearrangement links TRBV2 to TRBJ2-5, with 10 nucleotides matching TRBD2. Per germline, CDR1 SNHLY and CDR2 FYNNEI. The V segment lost 5 bases and the J segment 2 bases; nucleotides outside the gene matches: 11. CDR3 length: 17 amino acids. For the CDR3, the DNA is TGTGCCAGCAGTATCCCTAGCGGGGGCCGCCAACAAGAGACCCAGTACTTC. It yields the protein CASSIPSGGRQQETQYF.

In this sample, this clonotype turned up a few times. The genes are TRBV20-1 and TRBJ2-4; a weak D match, TRBD1 (5 bases). The V gene's germline CDR1 is DFQATT and CDR2 SNEGSKA (reference sequence). With 4 bases removed from V and 8 bases from J, the gap between germline ends came to 21 bases. The CDR3 has 15 amino acids. The CDR3 DNA follows: TGCAGTGCTATGGCAGGGCTGCCTTTCTTGGACATTCAGTACTTC. It encodes CSAMAGLPFLDIQYF.

There are a few counts of this clonotype. The gene calls are TRBV4-1 and TRBJ2-3; D gene ambiguous. Trimming removed 4 bases at V and 1 base at J, with 12 bases between. This CDR3 comprises 15 residues. Per germline, CDR1 MGHRA and CDR2 YSYEKL. CDR3 DNA sequence: TGCGCCAGCAGCCTTGGGAACACACGCACAGATACGCAGTATTTT. Protein sequence: CASSLGNTRTDTQYF.

The chain recombines TRBV9 with TRBJ2-3; the D is unclear. Trimming removed 0 bases at V and 2 bases at J, with 10 bases between. CDR1 SGDLS and CDR2 YYNGEE come from the germline V gene. The CDR3 totals 15 residues. CDR3 DNA sequence: TGTGCCAGCAGCGTAGACCCGACCCCCACAGATACGCAGTATTTT. Its translation: CASSVDPTPTDTQYF.

This clonotype has just a few counts. The chain combines TRBV7-9 with TRBJ1-1; D perhaps matches TRBD1 (5 bases). This CDR3 spans 15 amino acids. V was cut by 2 bases and J by 0 bases, with 10 bases left in between. Germline V gene data show CDR1 as SEHNR and CDR2 as FQNEAQ (reference sequence). The CDR3 DNA reads as TGTGCCAGCAGCTTATCAGGGTCCATGAACACTGAAGCTTTCTTT. Its translation is CASSLSGSMNTEAFF. Based on the CDR3 plus reference TRBV7-9 and TRBJ1-1, the full variable domain is DTGVSQNPRHKITKRGQNVTFRCDPISEHNRLYWYRQTLGQGPEFLTYFQNEAQLEKSRLLSDRFSAERPKGSFSTLEIQRTEQGDSAMYLCASSLSGSMNTEAFFGQGTRLTVV.

The chain carries TRBV20-1 and TRBJ1-1; D might be TRBD1 (5 bases). The CDR3 sequence is 14 residues long. Germline loops: CDR1 DFQATT, CDR2 SNEGSKA (reference sequence). Trimming removed 0 bases from V and 0 bases from J, with 8 bases in between. The chain's CDR3 is CSARDEGMNTEAFF. DNA for the CDR3: TGCAGTGCTAGAGATGAGGGGATGAACACTGAAGCTTTCTTT.

The CDR3, as DNA: TGTGCCAGCAGCCCGGGACTAGCGGGGGAGGGCGATACGCAGTATTTT. It is translated as CASSPGLAGEGDTQYF. The chain combines TRBV7-2 with TRBJ2-3; 14 nucleotides line up with TRBD2. Germline assignment: CDR1 SGHTA and CDR2 FQGNSA. After removal of 5 bases from V and 6 bases from J, the junction contained 7 bases not matched to a gene. The length of the CDR3 is 16 residues.

This clonotype occurred a few times. This rearrangement joins TRBV7-2 to TRBJ1-2, with a tentative D call TRBD1 (6 bases). This CDR3 contains 13 residues. Germline CDR1 is SGHTA and CDR2 is FQGNSA. Trimming cost V 2 bases and J 4 bases, with 8 bases left between them. The CDR3 nucleotides are TGTGCCAGCAGCTTACCGGACAGCTATGGCTACACCTTC. This encodes CASSLPDSYGYTF.

The chain links TRBV6-6 to TRBJ1-2, with a tentative D call TRBD1 (6 bases). The ends were cut back, 2 bases at V and 5 bases at J, with 9 bases in the middle. The CDR3 length is 13 residues. Germline CDR1 reads MNHNY; CDR2 reads SVGAGI (reference sequence). DNA of the CDR3: TGTGCCAGCAGTTACGTGCAGGGGTATGGCTACACCTTC. Its protein product is CASSYVQGYGYTF.

V and J are TRBV4-2 and TRBJ1-5; D ambiguous. Germline V gene data show CDR1 as LGHNA and CDR2 as YNFKEQ. The V end lost 5 bases, the J end lost 5 bases, and 13 bases lay between the germline ends. There are 14 residues in the CDR3. CDR3 coding DNA: TGTGCCAGCAGCGGAGGTTATGGGGATCAGCCCCAGCATTTT. Translated: CASSGGYGDQPQHF.

The chain recombines TRBV5-1 with TRBJ2-3; maybe TRBD1 (5 bases). V shed 4 bases and J shed 6 bases, with 18 bases lying between them. This CDR3 contains 15 residues. Germline CDR1 SGHRS, CDR2 YFSETQ. CDR3 bases: TGCGCCAGCAGCGCAGGGTTTACGCTCCGGGATACGCAGTATTTT. It codes for CASSAGFTLRDTQYF.

In regard to this clonotype: A read error may be the cause here, since a much bigger clone is one base away. This chain connects TRBV6-5 to TRBJ2-1; 10 bases are shared with TRBD2. The closer fit of TRBJ2-7 to the DNA end suggests the J call may be wrong. The CDR3 covers 17 residues. The germline V gene has CDR1 MNHEY and CDR2 SVGAGI. CDR3 amino acids: CASSYLLAGDPYNEQYF. CDR3 nucleotides: TGTGCCAGCAGTTATCTCCTAGCGGGAGATCCCTACAATGAGCAGTACTTC.

This sequence joins TRBV15 and TRBJ2-1; TRBD2 might be the D (5 bases). The CDR3 runs to 16 residues. The V end lost 7 bases, the J end lost 0 bases, and 16 bases lay between the germline ends. Germline-derived CDR1 and CDR2 are LNHNV and YYDKDF (reference sequence). The CDR3 DNA is TGTGCCACCAACGGAGGACGGCTTAGCTCCTACAATGAGCAGTTCTTC. Amino acids: CATNGGRLSSYNEQFF.

The rearrangement uses TRBV20-1 and TRBJ2-3; 13 positions agree with TRBD2. With 5 bases clipped from V and 5 bases from J, the junction kept 7 bases outside the gene matches. Germline CDR1 DFQATT, CDR2 SNEGSKA (reference sequence). The CDR3 is 15 amino acids. The CDR3 DNA sequence: TGCAGTGCTGAAGTGCGACTAGCGGGAGGAGATACGCAGTATTTT. Translating gives CSAEVRLAGGDTQYF.